This T cell receptor (beta chain) was observed in a study of blood T cell repertoires in COVID-19. Sequencing was performed with immunoSEQ multiplex PCR; in TCRdb, only in-frame clones are kept and a portion is missing. The sample records about 300,000 clones, more than 85% being singletons. Germline CDR1 and CDR2: KGHSH and LQKENI. The CDR3 has 14 amino acids. Trimming removed 1 base at V and 3 bases at J, with 6 bases between. This receptor was identified in a woman in her 30s with COVID-19, enrolled during active disease. The chain carries TRBV18 and TRBJ1-4, with D unclear. The sequencing input was peripheral blood. The CDR3 reads CASSPQPANEKLFF. The CDR3 DNA follows: TGTGCCAGCTCACCACAGCCCGCTAATGAAAAACTGTTTTTT.